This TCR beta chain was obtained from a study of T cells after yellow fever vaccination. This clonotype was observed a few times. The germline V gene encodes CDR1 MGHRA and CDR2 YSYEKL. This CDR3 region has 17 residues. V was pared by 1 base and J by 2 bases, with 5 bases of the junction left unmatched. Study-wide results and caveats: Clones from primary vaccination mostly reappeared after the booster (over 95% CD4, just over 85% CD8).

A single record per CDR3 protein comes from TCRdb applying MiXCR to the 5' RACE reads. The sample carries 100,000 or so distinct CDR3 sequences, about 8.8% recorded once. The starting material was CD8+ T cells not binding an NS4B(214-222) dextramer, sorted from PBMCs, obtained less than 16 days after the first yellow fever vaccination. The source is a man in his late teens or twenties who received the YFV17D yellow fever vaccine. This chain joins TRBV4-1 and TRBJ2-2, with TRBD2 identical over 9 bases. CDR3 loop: CASSQGVAGANTGELFF. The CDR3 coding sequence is TGCGCCAGCAGCCAAGGGGTAGCGGGGGCTAACACCGGGGAGCTGTTTTTT.